The entry that follows covers one TCR beta chain sequence. The entry originates in a study of blood T cell repertoires in COVID-19. For the study at large: T cells, B-cell-depleted T cells, or PBMCs supplied cDNA or gDNA.

The repertoire was sequenced with immunoSEQ multiplex PCR; TCRdb's copy has only in-frame clones and lacks some. The table shows more than 200,000 clones, with over 80% occurring only once. Followed over time, Seattle patients had been enrolled while infection was active. This CDR3 has 14 residues. The chain joins TRBV21-1 to TRBJ1-1; TRBD1 reflects the table's D call only, with no check against the DNA. TRBV21-1 is tagged as a pseudogene. Sequencing was performed on peripheral blood. The TCR comes from a young man with COVID-19, enrolled during active disease. CDR3: CASSKGQQNTEAFF. The CDR3 nucleotides are TGTGCCAGCAGCAAGGGACAGCAGAACACTGAAGCTTTCTTT.